Listed below are T cell receptor beta chains from one sample, sequenced in a study of regulatory T cells in long-lasting Graves disease. In TCRdb, the multiplex PCR reads were re-called with MiXCR into one record per CDR3 protein. The sample has about 470,000 distinct CDR3 sequences; around 21% are singletons. The sequencing used peripheral blood mononuclear cells (PBMCs), collected when the disease was refractory, from a patient treated with antithyroid drugs. The receptors were sampled from a female donor with Graves disease. CDR3s include the opening cysteine and the closing phenylalanine or tryptophan. D genes are given only for firm matches. Size is stated for part of the rows, as once, few or many counts, or as a class when the clone is expanded.

clone_size,d_call,j_call,v_call,cdr3_nt,cdr3_aa
many,TRBD1,TRBJ2-5,TRBV28,TGTGCCAGCAAACCAGGGGGCCTTGAGACCCAGTACTTC,CASKPGGLETQYF
-,-,TRBJ2-7,TRBV25-1,TGTGCCAGCAGCGATCTCAAGGGCGAGCAGTACTTC,CASSDLKGEQYF
few,-,TRBJ2-7,TRBV15,TGTGCCACCAGCAGAGATAGCGAGGACTACGAGCAGTACTTC,CATSRDSEDYEQYF
few,-,TRBJ2-7,TRBV27,TGTGCCAGCAGTCCCCGGGCTTACTACGAGCAGTACTTC,CASSPRAYYEQYF
-,-,TRBJ1-1,TRBV7-9,TGTGCCAGCAGCTCCACCCCTGAAGCTTTCTTT,CASSSTPEAFF
-,TRBD1,TRBJ1-5,TRBV6-2/TRBV6-3,TGTGCCAGCAGTTACCAGGGGGGTGATCAGCCCCAGCATTTT,CASSYQGGDQPQHF
many,-,TRBJ2-7,TRBV7-2,TGTGCCAGCAGCTTACAACCCTTCTACGAGCAGTACTTC,CASSLQPFYEQYF
-,TRBD1,TRBJ2-2,TRBV19,TGTGCCAGTAGTATCGTAGGGACAGCCGGGGAGCTGTTTTTT,CASSIVGTAGELFF
many,-,TRBJ1-1,TRBV19,TGTGCCATCAAGTCCCTGAACACTGAAGCTTTCTTT,CAIKSLNTEAFF
few,TRBD1,TRBJ1-2,TRBV20-1,TGCAGTGCTGGGGGGACAGAGGCTGGCTACACCTTC,CSAGGTEAGYTF
many,-,TRBJ1-5,TRBV28,TGTGCCAGCAGTGGACTGGCTAGCAATCAGCCCCAGCATTTT,CASSGLASNQPQHF
many,TRBD1,TRBJ1-4,TRBV11-2,TGTGCCAGCAGCTCCTCACAGGGGGATGAAAAACTGTTTTTT,CASSSSQGDEKLFF
many,-,TRBJ1-2,TRBV7-2,TGTGCCAGCAGCTCCCCGGGGGACACCTATGGCTACACCTTC,CASSSPGDTYGYTF
-,TRBD1,TRBJ1-6,TRBV18,TGTGCCAGCTCACCTTGGGACAGGACCTTTAATTCACCCCTCCACTTT,CASSPWDRTFNSPLHF
-,TRBD2,TRBJ2-3,TRBV7-9,TGTGCCAGCGCGGCAGCGGGATGGGAAGATACGCAGTATTTT,CASAAAGWEDTQYF
-,-,TRBJ1-5,TRBV24-1,TGTGCCACCAGTGATACCAGGGCCCTCGGGCAGCCCCAGCATTTT,CATSDTRALGQPQHF
-,-,TRBJ2-1,TRBV27,TGTGCCAGCAGTTATGGGGGAGGTCAGCGCGAGCAGTTCTTC,CASSYGGGQREQFF
-,TRBD1,TRBJ2-7,TRBV7-9,TGTGCCAGCAGACATCAGGGACAGGGGGCCTACGAGCAGTACTTC,CASRHQGQGAYEQYF
few,-,TRBJ2-5,TRBV20-1,TGCAGTGCTAGCACAGACGCTCTCCAAGAGACCCAGTACTTC,CSASTDALQETQYF
-,-,TRBJ1-2,TRBV4-3,TGCGCCAGCAGCCAAGGCAGGGGCTATGGCTACACCTTC,CASSQGRGYGYTF
many,TRBD2,TRBJ2-4,TRBV6-1,TGTGCCAGCAGTGAAGCGATTAGCGGGAGAGGGACCAAAAACATTCAGTACTTC,CASSEAISGRGTKNIQYF
many,-,TRBJ1-2,TRBV7-9,TGTGCCAGCAGCCCGGGTTGGGGCGAAATCTATGGCTACACCTTC,CASSPGWGEIYGYTF
many,-,TRBJ2-5,TRBV15,TGTGCCACCAGCAGAGACCTCGAGGAGACCCAGTACTTC,CATSRDLEETQYF
many,TRBD1,TRBJ1-2,TRBV7-9,TGTGCCAGCAGCCCTGGACAGGGGGCTTGGGGCTACACCTTC,CASSPGQGAWGYTF
few,-,TRBJ1-3,TRBV2,TGTGCCAGCAGTCCGGGCCAGTACCTTACCATATATTTT,CASSPGQYLTIYF
many,-,TRBJ2-7,TRBV11-2,TGTGCCAGCAGCTCCTTACAGGGTTCCTACGAGCAGTACTTC,CASSSLQGSYEQYF
few,-,TRBJ1-3,TRBV7-2,TGTGCCAGCGAAGGGAGGGATCCTGGAAACACCATATATTTT,CASEGRDPGNTIYF
-,TRBD1,TRBJ2-1,TRBV29-1,TGCAGCGTTGGGACAGGGGGCCCTGAGCAGTTCTTC,CSVGTGGPEQFF
many,TRBD1,TRBJ1-1,TRBV28,TGTGCCAGCTGTGGAGCCGGACAGGGCGTACGCACTGAAGCTTTCTTT,CASCGAGQGVRTEAFF
-,TRBD2,TRBJ2-4,TRBV6-1,TGTGCCAGCAGCCTCAGCGGGATAGCCAAAAACATTCAGTACTTC,CASSLSGIAKNIQYF
few,-,TRBJ1-2,TRBV9,TGTGCCAGCAGCGTAGGATGGTCTAACTATGGCTACACCTTC,CASSVGWSNYGYTF
few,-,TRBJ1-3,TRBV4-3,TGCGCCAGCAGCCAAGAAGGGGCGAGTGGAAACACCATATATTTT,CASSQEGASGNTIYF
-,TRBD1,TRBJ2-2,TRBV4-1,TGCGCCAGCAGCCAGAATACCGGGACAGGGGGGACCGGGGAGCTGTTTTTT,CASSQNTGTGGTGELFF
many,-,TRBJ1-2,TRBV2,TGTGCCAGCAGTGAGTTAGGCGGAGATTGGAATGGCTACACCTTC,CASSELGGDWNGYTF
-,-,TRBJ1-3,TRBV14,TGTGCCAGCAGCCACAGGGCCCCCACTGGAAACACCATATATTTT,CASSHRAPTGNTIYF
-,-,TRBJ2-2,TRBV29-1,TGCAGCGTTGGCTTTAGTAACACCGGGGAGCTGTTTTTT,CSVGFSNTGELFF
-,TRBD2,TRBJ2-7,TRBV5-4,TGTGCCAGCAGTCTACGGAGCGGGAGGGCCTCCTACGAGCAGTACTTC,CASSLRSGRASYEQYF
many,-,TRBJ1-2,TRBV7-2,TGTGCCAGCAGTTCCACCAGCCAACCGAATGGCTACACCTTC,CASSSTSQPNGYTF